The clone carrying this TCR beta chain was seen ten or more times. What it recognizes is unknown. The CDR3 totals 12 residues. Germline lookup yields CDR1 MNHNS and CDR2 SASEGT. V was cut by 5 bases and J by 7 bases, with 9 bases left in between. The record originates from a study of glioma-infiltrating T cells. Points from the study as a whole: Tissue-blood divergence was below expectation in non-neoplastic patients, above in gliomas. Tissue and blood shared very few CDR3 sequences.

Amplification of TCR alpha and beta CDR3 regions from RNA used iRepertoire nested multiplex PCR. One entry per CDR3 protein, called by TCRdb with MiXCR from the multiplex PCR reads. The repertoire holds 84,000 or so distinct CDR3 sequences, with 20% to 25% as singletons. The TCR originated in a human donor with low-grade glioma or glioblastoma, undergoing nonglioma brain surgery, or in good health (not recorded which). Sequencing was performed on glioma tissue, nonneoplastic brain tissue, or PBMCs (not recorded which). The chain combines TRBV6-1 with TRBJ2-1, with D possibly TRBD2 on 5 matching bases. In nucleotides, the CDR3 is TGTGCCAGCAGTAAAAAGCGGAATGAGCAGTTCTTC. Its translation: CASSKKRNEQFF.